This T cell receptor beta chain was captured by sequencing in a study of blood T cell repertoires in COVID-19. Produced via immunoSEQ multiplex PCR; TCRdb's table is partial and in-frame only. There are about 82,000 clones in the sample; around 89% occur only once, and around 1.2% lies in the top ten. The CDR3 is 13 amino acids. V lost 1 base to trimming and J lost 6 bases, with 10 bases between them. Looked up from germline, CDR1 is SGHNT and CDR2 is YENEEA. This clonotype was sampled from a woman aged 45-59 years with acute COVID-19. The chain links TRBV11-3 to TRBJ2-7, with D unresolved. Material: PBMCs or T cells enriched from blood (not recorded which). The CDR3 bases are TGTGCCAGCAGCTTAGGACAAGTTTCCGAGCAGTACTTC. As protein: CASSLGQVSEQYF.